Presented here are 31 T cell receptor beta chains from one specimen sequenced in a study of shared clonotypes between healthy human individuals (dated by TCRdb to about 2020). Libraries were constructed by the immunoSEQ multiplex PCR assay. What TCRdb holds here is the immuneACCESS table cut down to in-frame rearrangements. Part of the clones is not present; checked against another copy, under half of the missing clones reflect an unresolved V gene, and the others are unexplained. The sample records approximately 720,000 clones, roughly 78% of which are singletons. The leading ten clones occupy about 1.7% of the sample. Sequenced input: memory CD4+ T cells sorted from blood. The sample's cell subset or site, from its label and the paper: CD45RA-negative fraction. The receptors come from a young woman in good health.

The CDR3 DNA is TGTGCCAGCAGCTTAGCGGACGGGTCAGCGATTGTATCGGCTTTCTTT. It specifies CASSLADGSAIVSAFF. The chain carries TRBV7-8 and TRBJ1-1; the D is unclear. V was pared by 0 bases and J by 11 bases, with 22 bases between. This CDR3 comprises 16 residues. Germline CDR1 reads SGHVS; CDR2 reads FQNEAQ.

The gene calls are TRBV5-1 and TRBJ1-2; 7 bases are a match to TRBD1. Germline V gene data show CDR1 as SGHRS and CDR2 as YFSETQ. Trimming at V came to 2 bases and at J to 8 bases, leaving 9 bases not matched to a gene. The CDR3 runs to 14 residues. The CDR3 bases are TGCGCCAGCAGCTTACGACAGGGTGAATTGGGCTACACCTTC. This sequence encodes CASSLRQGELGYTF.

The V gene is TRBV28, the J gene TRBJ2-1; 13 nucleotides match TRBD2. The V gene's germline CDR1 is MDHEN and CDR2 SYDVKM. V was clipped by 4 bases and J by 9 bases; unmatched bases: 6. The CDR3 runs 15 residues. The CDR3, as DNA: TGTGCCAGCAGTTCGACTAGCGGGAGGCCCAGTGAGCAGTTCTTC. Its protein product is CASSSTSGRPSEQFF.

The chain couples TRBV19 to TRBJ1-3; 7 positions agree with TRBD1. The CDR3 runs to 14 residues. The germline V gene has CDR1 LNHDA and CDR2 SQIVND (reference sequence). V shed 9 bases, J shed 0 bases, and the junction held 5 bases outside the gene matches. The CDR3 region is CASSTGDSGNTIYF. In DNA form, the CDR3 reads TGTGCCAGCTCAACAGGGGACTCTGGAAACACCATATATTTT.

This rearrangement joins TRBV2 to TRBJ2-7; D perhaps matches TRBD2 (5 bases). In germline, CDR1 is SNHLY, CDR2 FYNNEI. Trimming took 1 base from V and 4 from J, leaving 11 bases between them. This CDR3 spans 14 amino acids. The CDR3 DNA reads as TGTGCCAGCAGTGAAGGACTGGGCGGGTACGAGCAGTACTTC. The encoded protein is CASSEGLGGYEQYF. The complete variable domain, with remaining parts taken from reference TRBV2 and TRBJ2-7, reads EPEVTQTPSHQVTQMGQEVILRCVPISNHLYFYWYRQILGQKVEFLVSFYNNEISEKSEIFDDQFSVERPDGSNFTLKIRSTKLEDSAMYFCASSEGLGGYEQYFGPGTRLTVT.

The rearrangement links TRBV5-8 to TRBJ2-7; TRBD1 is a possible D gene (6 bases). Germline CDR1 is SGHTS and CDR2 is YDEGEE. The V end was cut by 2 bases, the J end by 2 bases, with 11 bases between. This CDR3 spans 14 amino acids. DNA of the CDR3: TGTGCCAGCAGCTTTAACGGACAGACCTACGAGCAGTACTTC. Amino acids: CASSFNGQTYEQYF. Full variable domain (outside the CDR3, taken from reference TRBV5-8 and TRBJ2-7): EAGVTQSPTHLIKTRGQQATLRCSPISGHTSVYWYQQALGLGLQFLLWYDEGEERNRGNFPPRFSGRQFPNYSSELNVNALELEDSALYLCASSFNGQTYEQYFGPGTRLTVT.

The V gene is TRBV29-1, the J gene TRBJ2-1; TRBD2 agrees at 11 bases. Germline CDR1 reads SQVTM; CDR2 reads ANQGSEA. J gave up 8 bases and V 6 bases, and 9 bases lay outside the gene matches. The CDR3 runs to 14 residues. CDR3 coding DNA: TGCAGCGTGACGACTAGCGGGGTATGGGATGAGCAGTTCTTC. Translating it yields CSVTTSGVWDEQFF.

By share of the sample, this clone is large. This sequence joins TRBV10-1 and TRBJ1-2; possibly TRBD1 for D (5 bases). This CDR3 spans 13 amino acids. CDR1 is WNHNN, CDR2 SYGVQD, per germline (reference sequence). The V gene lost 3 bases and the J gene lost 3 bases, with 8 bases spanning the gap. Written as DNA, the CDR3 is TGCGCCAGCAGTGATCGAGGGGACTATGGCTACACCTTC. This gives the protein CASSDRGDYGYTF.

This clone came up a few times. V gene TRBV14 combines with J gene TRBJ2-2; D not certain. Germline V gives CDR1 SGHDN, CDR2 FVKESK. The CDR3 sequence is 13 residues long. The V end lost 0 bases, the J end lost 6 bases, and 5 bases lay between the germline ends. CDR3 amino acids: CASSQDFAGELFF. The CDR3 nucleotides read TGTGCCAGCAGCCAAGATTTCGCCGGGGAGCTGTTTTTT.

This chain joins TRBV4-1 and TRBJ1-2; a weak D match, TRBD1 (5 bases). This CDR3 region has 15 residues. Germline V CDR1 and CDR2: MGHRA, YSYEKL. The V end was cut by 2 bases, the J end by 8 bases, with 18 bases between. The CDR3 sequence is CASSQISVRGYGYTF. CDR3 sequence (DNA): TGCGCCAGCAGCCAAATTTCGGTTAGGGGATACGGCTACACCTTC.

The CDR3 nucleotides read TGTGCCAGCAGCCAACAGGGGGCCAGTGAAAAACTGTTTTTT. Its translation is CASSQQGASEKLFF. The chain links TRBV7-9 to TRBJ1-4, with TRBD1 matching over 9 bases. Per the germline V gene, CDR1 is SEHNR and CDR2 is FQNEAQ (reference sequence). V lost 5 bases, J lost 7 bases, and 5 bases stayed unmatched. This CDR3 region has 14 residues.

The genes are TRBV5-1 and TRBJ2-1; the match to TRBD2 covers 10 bases. The CDR3 is made up of 15 amino acids. Germline CDR1 SGHRS, CDR2 YFSETQ. After removal of 2 bases from V and 11 bases from J, the junction contained 10 bases not matched to a gene. CDR3 protein: CASSFGVAGGPQQFF. The CDR3 DNA reads TGCGCCAGCAGCTTTGGGGTAGCGGGAGGACCGCAGCAGTTCTTC.

This chain uses TRBV25-1 with TRBJ2-5; 8 positions match TRBD2. The CDR3 sequence is 15 residues long. Per the germline V gene, CDR1 is MGHDK and CDR2 is SYGVNS. Unmatched junction bases numbered 11, after V lost 9 bases and J lost 2 bases. CDR3 in amino acids: CASQSLAGSQETQYF. CDR3 coding DNA: TGTGCCAGTCAGAGTCTAGCGGGCTCACAAGAGACCCAGTACTTC.

This chain joins TRBV28 and TRBJ2-7, with D maybe TRBD1 (5 bases). The germline V gene encodes CDR1 MDHEN and CDR2 SYDVKM. This CDR3 is built from 14 residues. Trimming removed 4 bases from V and 9 bases from J, with 19 bases in between. The DNA of the CDR3 is TGTGCCAGCAGTTCCCCCAGGGCACCGGTCGGGCAGTACTTC. The encoded protein is CASSSPRAPVGQYF.

The chain carries TRBV18 and TRBJ2-6; 10 bases align to TRBD1. The CDR3 totals 19 residues. CDR1 and CDR2 (germline): KGHSH, LQKENI. With V trimmed by 5 bases and J by 2 bases, 12 bases remained unmatched. The CDR3, as DNA: TGTGCCAGCTCATCGCGGTTGACAGGGGGCGAAACTGGGGCCAACGTCCTGACTTTC. Protein: CASSSRLTGGETGANVLTF. Drawing the rest from reference TRBV18 and TRBJ2-6, the complete variable domain is NAGVMQNPRHLVRRRGQEARLRCSPMKGHSHVYWYRQLPEEGLKFMVYLQKENIIDESGMPKERFSAEFPKEGPSILRIQQVVRGDSAAYFCASSSRLTGGETGANVLTFGAGSRLTVL.

The chain joins TRBV7-9 to TRBJ2-3, with D uncertain. Trimming took off 2 bases at V and 5 bases at J, with 5 bases between the two ends. Germline CDR1 SEHNR, CDR2 FQNEAQ (reference sequence). The CDR3 is 12 amino acids. CDR3 nucleotide sequence: TGTGCCAGCAGCTTATTAAGAGATACGCAGTATTTT. Its protein product is CASSLLRDTQYF.

This clone was counted ten times or more. The chain couples TRBV7-3 to TRBJ2-1, with 12 positions matching TRBD2. The CDR3 covers 16 residues. The ends lost 5 bases at V and 5 bases at J; junction bases unmatched: 7. Looked up from germline, CDR1 is SGHTA and CDR2 is FQGTGA. CDR3 region: CASSRTSGDLNNEQFF. CDR3 coding DNA: TGTGCCAGCAGCAGGACTAGCGGGGATCTGAACAATGAGCAGTTCTTC.

V and J are TRBV7-2 and TRBJ1-1; no clear D. The CDR3 is 14 residues long. CDR1 is SGHTA and CDR2 is FQGNSA in the germline V gene. The ends were cut back, 1 base at V and 0 bases at J, with 6 bases in the middle. As DNA, the CDR3 is TGTGCCAGCAGCTTAGGGATATTGAACACTGAAGCTTTCTTT. It yields the protein CASSLGILNTEAFF. The complete variable domain, with remaining parts taken from reference TRBV7-2 and TRBJ1-1, reads GAGVSQSPSNKVTEKGKDVELRCDPISGHTALYWYRQSLGQGLEFLIYFQGNSAPDKSGLPSDRFSAERTGGSVSTLTIQRTQQEDSAVYLCASSLGILNTEAFFGQGTRLTVV.

The CDR3 loop reads CASSLSGGTDTQYF. The CDR3 nucleotides are TGCGCCAGCAGCCTTAGCGGAGGCACAGATACGCAGTATTTT. V is TRBV5-1 and J is TRBJ2-3, with D possibly matching TRBD2 (6 bases). Between the trimmed V and J ends, which lost 4 bases and 1 base, there was a span of 10 bases. CDR1 and CDR2 from the germline V gene are SGHRS and YFSETQ. This CDR3 is built from 14 residues.

This sequence joins TRBV2 and TRBJ2-6, with 8 positions matching TRBD1. Per the germline V gene, CDR1 is SNHLY and CDR2 is FYNNEI. This CDR3 has 17 amino acids. J lost 0 bases, V lost 7 bases, and 8 bases had no gene match. The CDR3 spells CASTKTGAGSGANVLTF. CDR3 DNA sequence: TGTGCCAGCACCAAGACAGGGGCCGGCTCTGGGGCCAACGTCCTGACTTTC.

The V and J genes are TRBV29-1 and TRBJ2-5; D unresolved. The J call may be incorrect, as the DNA end agrees better with TRBJ2-7. Germline V gives CDR1 SQVTM, CDR2 ANQGSEA. The length of the CDR3 is 12 residues. Here the CDR3 DNA reads TGCAGCGTTGCCCAGAGCTCCTACGAGCAGTACTTC. Protein sequence: CSVAQSSYEQYF.

For this clone: This likely traces to a read error, being one base from a far larger clone. V and J are TRBV9 and TRBJ2-7; 7 nucleotides align to TRBD2. The CDR3 length is 14 residues. Germline CDR1 reads SGDLS; CDR2 reads YYNGEE. The chain's CDR3 is CTSSPRGRLYEQYF. CDR3 in DNA: TGTACCAGCAGCCCCCGCGGGAGACTCTACGAGCAGTACTTC.

V is TRBV28 and J is TRBJ2-7; 7 bases are a match to TRBD1. The CDR3 length is 14 residues. Per the germline V gene, CDR1 is MDHEN and CDR2 is SYDVKM. V lost 1 base, J lost 3 bases, and 3 bases stayed unmatched. The CDR3 DNA sequence: TGTGCCAGCAGTTTATCGGGACAGTTCTACGAGCAGTACTTC. It specifies CASSLSGQFYEQYF.

This clone was observed once. The chain couples TRBV4-2 to TRBJ2-1; 7 nucleotides line up with TRBD1. V gave up 2 bases and J gave up 4 bases; unmatched junction bases: 8. From germline, CDR1 is LGHNA and CDR2 YNFKEQ. The CDR3 contains 16 residues. Here the CDR3 DNA reads TGTGCCAGCAGCCAAAGAGAGGGGGCTGGTTACAATGAGCAGTTCTTC. Translating it yields CASSQREGAGYNEQFF.

The rearrangement uses TRBV5-1 and TRBJ1-1, with a weak D call TRBD1 (5 bases). This CDR3 contains 13 residues. CDR1 is SGHRS, CDR2 YFSETQ, per germline. The ends were cut back, 5 bases at V and 4 bases at J, with 12 bases in the middle. The CDR3 reads CASRVLRATEAFF. The CDR3 DNA is TGCGCCAGCAGGGTTCTCAGGGCCACTGAAGCTTTCTTT.

The rearrangement joins TRBV29-1 to TRBJ2-1; D remains unclear. The CDR3 consists of 13 residues. Trimming took 8 bases from V and 0 from J, leaving 11 bases between them. The germline gives CDR1 SQVTM, CDR2 ANQGSEA. The DNA of the CDR3 is TGCAGCTCCGTGATGGGCTCCTACAATGAGCAGTTCTTC. Its translation is CSSVMGSYNEQFF.

The chain couples TRBV2 to TRBJ2-7, with D hard to call. The V end lost 0 bases, the J end lost 6 bases, and 9 bases lay between the germline ends. The germline V gene encodes CDR1 SNHLY and CDR2 FYNNEI. The CDR3 spans 13 residues. The CDR3 DNA sequence: TGTGCCAGCAGTGAAGCGCTTGGGGTCGAGCAGTACTTC. Amino acid sequence: CASSEALGVEQYF.

About this clone: The same CDR3 is also encoded by other DNA sequences in this sample. V gene TRBV18 combines with J gene TRBJ2-1; D unresolved. The CDR3 extends over 13 amino acids. Germline V CDR1 and CDR2: KGHSH, LQKENI. Trimming took 0 bases from V and 3 from J, leaving 3 bases between them. CDR3 coding DNA: TGTGCCAGCTCACCACCTAACTACAATGAGCAGTTCTTC. It is translated as CASSPPNYNEQFF.

In its sample, this clone was seen a few times. The V call is TRBV7-9, the J call TRBJ2-1; 11 nucleotides match TRBD2. The CDR3 contains 17 residues. V trimming: 1 base; J trimming: 6 bases; junction bases outside the gene matches: 8. Germline loops: CDR1 SEHNR, CDR2 FQNEAQ (reference sequence). CDR3 nucleotides: TGTGCCAGCAGCTTAGACCCGACTAGCGGGGCTTTCAATGAGCAGTTCTTC. It encodes CASSLDPTSGAFNEQFF. Variable domain in full (rest from reference TRBV7-9 and TRBJ2-1): DTGVSQNPRHKITKRGQNVTFRCDPISEHNRLYWYRQTLGQGPEFLTYFQNEAQLEKSRLLSDRFSAERPKGSFSTLEIQRTEQGDSAMYLCASSLDPTSGAFNEQFFGPGTRLTVL.

J is TRBJ2-5 and V is TRBV15, with D perhaps matching TRBD2 (6 bases). This CDR3 comprises 15 residues. CDR1 and CDR2 (germline): LNHNV, YYDKDF (reference sequence). V lost 0 bases and J lost 3, with 11 bases in between. The CDR3: CATSRDRTTKETQYF. CDR3 DNA: TGTGCCACCAGCAGAGATAGGACTACTAAAGAGACCCAGTACTTC.

The CDR3 DNA sequence: TGTGCCACCCCGAGGGTACCTAAGAGGGGCGCGAACACCGGGGAGCTGTTTTTT. Translating gives CATPRVPKRGANTGELFF. This chain joins TRBV19 and TRBJ2-2, with D tentatively TRBD1 or TRBD2 (5 bases each). The V end was cut by 10 bases, the J end by 0 bases, with 24 bases between. The CDR3 length is 18 residues. Germline-derived CDR1 and CDR2 are LNHDA and SQIVND (reference sequence).